Listed below are T cell receptor beta chains from one sample, sequenced in a study of shared clonotypes between healthy human individuals. Repertoires were generated with immunoSEQ multiplex PCR, while TCRdb's copy carries only in-frame clones and drops some. Of approximately 2,300,000 clones in the sample, around 90% were seen once. Sequenced material: naive CD4+ T cells from PBMCs. These receptors originate from a young man in good health. Some clones in this sample may be carry-over from other donors' samples. CDR3s include the opening cysteine and the closing phenylalanine or tryptophan. D genes are given only for firm matches. Clone size is not always given. Where it is, it says once, few, many or a class for expanded clones.

v_call	j_call	d_call	clone_size	cdr3_nt	cdr3_aa
TRBV28	TRBJ1-4	TRBD1	NA	TGTGCCAGCAGTTTTCCCCTTCGGGGACAGGGGTCAAAACTGTTTTTT	CASSFPLRGQGSKLFF
TRBV30	TRBJ2-7	NA	NA	TGTGCCTGGACAAGACGAACACCTACCTACGAGCAGTACTTC	CAWTRRTPTYEQYF
TRBV4-1	TRBJ2-1	NA	NA	TGCGCCAGCAGCCAAGAACGGTCTTTGGAGCAGTTCTTC	CASSQERSLEQFF
TRBV2	TRBJ2-7	NA	NA	TGTGCCAGCAGTGGGCAAGGCTACGAGCAGTACTTC	CASSGQGYEQYF
TRBV15	TRBJ1-1	TRBD1	NA	TGTGCCACCAGCAGAGATGGGGCAGGGGGCTCTGAAGCTTTCTTT	CATSRDGAGGSEAFF
TRBV28	TRBJ1-2	NA	NA	TGTGCCAGCAGTAAGCCCCCCTATGGCTACACCTTC	CASSKPPYGYTF
TRBV5-1	TRBJ1-4	TRBD1	NA	TGCGCCAGCAGCTTGGGGGCTTCAACAGGGGTTAATGAAAAACTGTTTTTT	CASSLGASTGVNEKLFF
TRBV28	TRBJ2-5	NA	NA	TGTGCCAGCACTTGGGGTACAGGGTCGGAGACCCAGTACTTC	CASTWGTGSETQYF
TRBV5-1	TRBJ2-3	NA	NA	TGCGCCAGCAGCTTGGATTCCGGGAGAATAGATACGCAGTATTTT	CASSLDSGRIDTQYF
TRBV11-3	TRBJ2-3	NA	NA	TGTGCCAGCAGCTTAGGGAGGGGGCGCGGATACACAGATACGCAGTATTTT	CASSLGRGRGYTDTQYF
TRBV18	TRBJ2-1	NA	NA	TGTGCCAGCTCACCGGAGCTAGGGTCCTACAATGAGCAGTTCTTC	CASSPELGSYNEQFF
TRBV7-2	TRBJ2-7	TRBD2	NA	TGTGCCAGCACCGTAGACGGGGGGGCCCGCTCCTACGAGCAGTACTTC	CASTVDGGARSYEQYF
TRBV7-2	TRBJ1-5	NA	NA	TGTGCCAGCAGCTTCGGTCTTAGCAATCAGCCCCAGCATTTT	CASSFGLSNQPQHF
TRBV19	TRBJ2-5	NA	NA	TGTGCCACCTCCACACCCAAGAGGGAGACCCAGTACTTC	CATSTPKRETQYF
TRBV5-5	TRBJ1-2	NA	NA	TGTGCCAGCAGCTTGACAGGATTTGGCTACACCTTC	CASSLTGFGYTF
TRBV6-5	TRBJ2-6	NA	NA	TGTGCCAGCAGTTACTCAAGGACCTCTGGGGCCAACGTCCTGACTTTC	CASSYSRTSGANVLTF
TRBV19	TRBJ2-7	NA	NA	TGTGCCAGTAGTATAGGGGCCACATCCTACGAGCAGTACTTC	CASSIGATSYEQYF
TRBV7-8	TRBJ1-5	TRBD1	NA	TGTGCCAGCAGCTTTAGGACAGGATATAGCAATCAGCCCCAGCATTTT	CASSFRTGYSNQPQHF
TRBV30	TRBJ2-7	TRBD2	NA	TGTGCCTGGGGACTAGCGGGGACCTACGAGCAGTACTTC	CAWGLAGTYEQYF
TRBV1	TRBJ2-7	NA	NA	TGCACCAGCTGGGGCCGGGGAAAACTCTCCTACGAGCAGTACTTC	CTSWGRGKLSYEQYF
TRBV28	TRBJ2-3	NA	NA	TGTGCCAGCAGTCCAAGCACAGATACGCAGTATTTT	CASSPSTDTQYF
TRBV18	TRBJ1-1	NA	NA	TGTGCCAGCTCCCCCAGGGACTCCACTGAAGCTTTCTTT	CASSPRDSTEAFF
TRBV30	TRBJ2-7	TRBD2	NA	TGTGCCCGCCAGACGGGGGGGAGAGAGCAGTACTTC	CARQTGGREQYF
TRBV6-5	TRBJ1-5	NA	few	TGTGCCAGCAGTTACTCTCTCGGAAAAAATCAGCCCCAGCATTTT	CASSYSLGKNQPQHF